This T cell receptor beta chain was captured in a study of cytomegalovirus exposure and HLA in healthy donors (dated by TCRdb to 2016 to 2017). With regard to the full study: According to an earlier analysis of a few hundred of the donors, about 179 million T cells yielded 90 million to 130 million unique TCR beta sequences and less than 300 Gb of sequence data. Approximately 330 gigabases of sequencing data and 70 million to 100 million unique TCR sequences made up an early release that covered approximately 650 HLA-typed donors. The genetic ancestry cluster associated with self-reported Caucasian donors included over 80% of the 300 to 450 genotyped donors. The aim of the study was to test whether cataloging public T cell receptors could identify signatures of past pathogen exposure. The T cell repertoires of several hundred subjects were profiled by immunosequencing and related to cytomegalovirus serostatus. A separate validation cohort of 90 to 150 different subjects was used in addition to the 666-subject first cohort. The study combined high-throughput TCR immunosequencing, statistical association of individual TCRs with disease status, and machine learning to predict cytomegalovirus infection status. A later analysis re-analyzed previously published TCR beta repertoires from roughly 600 donors and added high-resolution HLA genotyping to study TCR occurrence patterns. Rather than drawing on any new phenotypic data, the later analysis identified candidate immune exposures from TCR beta sequences and the way those sequences occurred across donors. An earlier analysis of 500 to 750 of the donors applied high-throughput TCR beta sequencing to assess whether each TCR beta V gene segment acted as functional or pseudogenic. Alongside the repertoire data, information on donor age, sex, ethnicity and CMV serostatus was compiled. A later genetic analysis used genome-wide SNP genotypes for about three fifths of the roughly 700 donors, treating that subset as a discovery cohort. Every repertoire in the discovery cohort had been generated on one and the same sequencing platform. HLA typing included class I and class II loci at four-digit resolution. The number of donors typed differed by locus, with roughly 629-640 for A, B, C, DRB1 and DQB1, 522 for DQA1, 600 to 610 for DPA1, and roughly 450 for DPB1. Roughly 5 DR-DQ haplotypes were handled as single units for association and clustering, since linkage in the cohort was strong. Across about 380 genotyped donors of the cohort, an average of roughly 250,000 unique TCR beta nucleotide sequences per donor were sequenced, and roughly a sixth of those sequences were non-productive.

Counted from cysteine to phenylalanine, this CDR3 has 16 amino acids. The entry retains the CDR3 DNA only, 48 bases that are in frame from base 1. The germline V gene supplies CDR1 ENHRY and CDR2 SYGVKD. The germline ends are 12 bases apart after V is trimmed by 3 bases and J by 1 base. Library preparation was by the immunoSEQ multiplex PCR assay. The multiplex PCR relied on a mix of 60 forward primers for TCR Vbeta segments and 13 reverse primers for TCR Jbeta segments. Amplification of the CDR3 region of rearranged TCR beta genes was performed with a multiplex PCR assay on genomic DNA. Amplified TCR beta libraries were sequenced as 87-base-pair reads on the Illumina HiSeq System. For the original study's pipeline: A later analysis counted some 80 million unique TCR beta chains across the 650 to 800 repertoires, and around 12 million of these chains were shared by at least two donors. A nearest-neighbor algorithm error-corrected the raw reads and collapsed the reads into unique sequences, merging closely related sequences to remove PCR and sequencing errors. V, D and J gene segments were assigned by aligning CDR3 sequences to IMGT reference sequences. Each retained sequence needed at least a six-nucleotide match to both a V gene segment and a J gene segment. A rearrangement was called productive if the CDR3 had no stop codons and remained in frame with V and J, and every other rearrangement was called non-productive. Following IMGT convention, CDR3 was defined as the stretch from the second conserved V-encoded cysteine to the conserved J-encoded phenylalanine. Sequences without an unambiguous match to a single V gene segment were excluded from the earlier analysis of almost 600 of the donors. An earlier analysis of 550 to 650 of the donors classified V segments as functional when productive rearrangements were above 56.7% and as segregating when the standard deviation between donors was above 5%. To diagnose cytomegalovirus status from the catalog of TCR beta chain sequences, a statistical classification framework was built. A later analysis assigned V and J genes by comparing TCR nucleotide sequences with IMGT/GENE-DB human TR gene sequences. The TCRdist pipeline was used in a later analysis to assign CDR3 sequences and most-parsimonious VDJ recombination scenarios. In a later analysis, each TCR beta chain was defined by its CDR3 amino acid sequence together with its V-gene family, and reads lacking a unique V-gene family were excluded. In a later analysis, 450 to 600 highly shared, low-generation-probability nucleotide sequences were removed to address suspected cross-contamination and a sequencing artifact. A later analysis calculated a clonal expansion index for each public chain from normalized within-repertoire ranks of inferred template counts. A later analysis computed generation probabilities with a VDJ recombination model fitted to out-of-frame rearrangements, and checked the results against IGoR. Hypergeometric tests were used in a later analysis to score TCR-TCR, TCR-HLA and TCR-CMV co-occurrence, with a repertoire-size bias correction applied to the TCR pairs. False discovery rates were estimated in a later analysis by permuting HLA or CMV assignments 20 times. In a later analysis, co-occurring TCRs were grouped using DBSCAN, with TCRdist sequence similarity added in when clustering inside HLA-allele-positive subsets. Co-occurrence clustering excluded repertoires with fewer than 30,000 or more than 120,000 public chains, plus five with anomalous nucleotide sharing. Entries here come from immuneACCESS through TCRdb and include only in-frame sequences with V and J called. Some clones fail to appear in such tables; in the studies checked, an unresolved V gene covers under half of the shortfall, and the cause of the remainder is unknown. V, J and clone size are taken as reported in that table, and D and trimming were inferred from the DNA itself. Here the sample has more than 150,000 clones; roughly nine tenths occur a single time. Jointly, the top ten make up about 0.23% of the sample.

The table lists this clone with a few counts. Its antigen remains undetermined. Base qualities are missing; no much larger clone stands one base away. The cohort comprised 710 or so healthy bone marrow donors. At the time of sampling, every cohort member was nominally healthy, though immune exposures that went unrecorded were likely present. The donor tested CMV seronegative, placing the donor among the 350 or so seronegative members of the cohort. Each donor provided a peripheral blood sample, and peripheral blood mononuclear cells were used for TCR beta sequencing. The Qiagen DNeasy Blood Extraction Kit was used to extract genomic DNA from the blood cell samples. On the study overall, not on this receptor specifically: In a later genetic analysis, fewer N-insertions in productive TCRs were reported among donors in an Asian-associated ancestry cluster than the roughly 700-donor mean. Correlated functional status among segregating V segments might be attributable to linkage disequilibrium, but an unknown experimental factor could not be ruled out. This cohort had only TCR beta chains sequenced, and the lack of alpha or paired-chain data limited which features could be detected. When HLA alleles, especially DR and DQ, strongly co-occurred, TCR associations were difficult to assign to individual alleles. Some IMGT-functional V segments, including TRBV6-2 and TRBV6-3, could not be distinguished by the 87-base-pair reads and were therefore excluded. A cluster of highly shared sequence variants was judged likely to be a technical artifact of the sequencing pipeline. While some public TCRs were present in many individuals, most TCR sequences turned up only very rarely across donors. Cytomegalovirus status was reported to be diagnosed by the classifier with high specificity and sensitivity in both the original and validation cohorts. The study gave a list of more than 150 TCR beta chains associated with cytomegalovirus. In an earlier analysis of about 600 of the donors, most TCR beta V segments appeared in productive rearrangements about 87% or about 30% of the time, broadly matching IMGT annotations. Because counts were too low, roughly 18 rarely observed V segments, including chromosome 9 orphons, were left out of the earlier analysis of 500 to 750 of the donors. In a later analysis, around 15,000 TCR beta sequences were associated with specific HLA alleles at a false discovery rate of 0.05. A few of the identified cytomegalovirus-associated TCR beta chains were confirmed in vitro to be specific for cytomegalovirus antigens. A further reported finding was that TCR beta sequences accurately predicted the HLA-A and HLA-B alleles for most subjects in the first cohort. An association between a missense DCLRE1C variant and V-gene and J-gene trimming of TCR beta chains was found in a later genetic analysis and replicated in an independent cohort. The authors suggested that the approach could potentially be generalized to other disease states and immunological phenotypes. In a later analysis, TCR association rates were found to vary across HLA loci, with the most associated TCRs seen for DRB1 alleles and the fewest for HLA-C alleles. According to a later analysis, parvovirus B19, influenza, CMV and Epstein-Barr virus appeared linked to several top co-occurrence clusters. Because some donors lacked HLA typing at each locus, the association tests relied only on the typed subset. For the cohort, immune exposure information was limited to CMV serostatus. According to a later analysis, most CMV-associated TCR beta chains appeared to be HLA-restricted, and the HLA associations seemed to be driven largely by CMV exposure. Compared with equally common non-associated chains, HLA-associated TCR beta chains in a later analysis were more clonally expanded and had lower generation probabilities. The presence/absence analyses assumed that sequencing depth was roughly uniform across donors, and that assumption may not be true.

This receptor was obtained from a girl under three years old in good health and CMV-seronegative. The material sequenced was PBMCs. The rearranged segments are TRBV10-3 and TRBJ2-2, with the identity of the D gene unclear. CDR3 region: CAISDLWAVNTGELFF. The sequenced DNA: TGTGCCATCAGTGACTTATGGGCCGTGAACACCGGGGAGCTGTTTTTT.